This TCR beta chain comes out of a study of cytotoxic CD8 clonotypes in ibrutinib-treated CLL. Looking at the study overall: Of a cohort that held around 11 relapsed/refractory and over 14 treatment-naive patients, approximately 18 were IGHV unmutated. Broader study findings: Timing of sampling differed between sustained-remission and progressing patients.

Sequenced by immunoSEQ multiplex PCR; TCRdb stores in-frame clones only, minus some. The top ten hold 11% of the sample, which has more than 200,000 clones, roughly 79% seen once. Comments on this clone: The antigen remains undetermined.

This clonotype was obtained from a human donor with chronic lymphocytic leukemia. Source: PBMCs, taken after 12 months of ibrutinib treatment.

The CDR3 spells CASSIMAGAPYEQYF. The CDR3 bases are TGTGCCAGTAGTATAATGGCGGGAGCTCCCTACGAGCAGTACTTC. The chain combines TRBV19 with TRBJ2-7, with TRBD2 matching over 7 bases. V lost 2 bases, J lost 2 bases, and 6 bases stayed unmatched. Germline V lookup: CDR1 LNHDA, CDR2 SQIVND (reference sequence). The CDR3 is 15 amino acids.